The 24 T cell receptor beta chains below all came from one sample that was sequenced in a study of siplizumab effects on memory and regulatory T cells (dated by TCRdb to between 2018 and 2021). Library preparation used the immunoSEQ multiplex PCR assay. The table was pulled from immuneACCESS by TCRdb, which kept in-frame rearrangements only. Such tables lose some clones; where checked, under half of the loss comes from unresolved V genes, and the rest has no known cause. The sample data list 110,000 or so clones, and about 91% of these were observed just once. The ten largest clones represent approximately 0.75% of the sample. What was sequenced was Tregs sorted from blood. The receptors originated from a human donor in good health.

This clone has a single count. The chain recombines TRBV27 with TRBJ2-1, with D possibly being TRBD2 (5 bases). CDR3 length equals 11 residues. Germline lookup yields CDR1 MNHEY and CDR2 SMNVEV (reference sequence). V lost 3 bases to trimming and J lost 13 bases, with 10 bases between them. CDR3 region: CASSFFGNQFF. The CDR3 DNA sequence: TGTGCCAGCAGTTTTTTCGGGAACCAGTTCTTC.

The chain joins TRBV7-9 to TRBJ2-1; 7 bases align to TRBD1. J was trimmed by 6 bases and V by 4 bases; bases with no gene match: 6. CDR3 length: 14 residues. In germline, CDR1 is SEHNR, CDR2 FQNEAQ (reference sequence). The DNA for the CDR3 is TGTGCCAGCAGCTCTCTAGGGGGCACCAATGAGCAGTTCTTC. It codes for CASSSLGGTNEQFF.

The chain links TRBV28 to TRBJ2-2; the D gene could be TRBD1 or TRBD2 (5 bases each). V lost 5 bases to trimming and J lost 7 bases, with 11 bases between them. Per germline, CDR1 MDHEN and CDR2 SYDVKM. This CDR3 region has 13 residues. CDR3 region: CASSPEGIGELFF. The CDR3 bases are TGTGCCAGCAGTCCCGAGGGGATCGGGGAGCTGTTTTTT.

The chain has TRBV11-2 and TRBJ2-6, with TRBD1 matching over 9 bases. Germline-derived CDR1 and CDR2 are SGHAT and FQNNGV. V lost 5 bases to trimming and J lost 2 bases; unmatched junction nucleotides: 4. CDR3 length: 16 amino acids. The CDR3 nucleotides read TGTGCCAGCAGCGGACAGGGGTATGCTGGGGCCAACGTCCTGACTTTC. It yields the protein CASSGQGYAGANVLTF.

J is TRBJ2-7 and V is TRBV4-1; 8 bases are a match to TRBD2. The length of the CDR3 is 14 residues. The trim removed 4 bases at V and 6 bases at J, leaving 8 bases unmatched. CDR1 is MGHRA and CDR2 is YSYEKL in the germline V gene. The CDR3 bases are TGCGCCAGCAGCCCCCCGGGAGGGGTTCTCGAGCAGTACTTC. It is translated as CASSPPGGVLEQYF.

This clone was observed a handful of times. The chain links TRBV6-1 to TRBJ1-1, with D unclear. V was clipped by 2 bases and J by 6 bases, with 13 bases between them. The CDR3 has 14 residues. Per germline, CDR1 MNHNS and CDR2 SASEGT. CDR3 region: CASSEIAADAEAFF. Here the CDR3 DNA reads TGTGCCAGCAGTGAAATCGCGGCAGACGCTGAAGCTTTCTTT.

The V gene is TRBV9, the J gene TRBJ2-7, with D perhaps assigned TRBD1 or TRBD2 (5 bases each). With 0 bases removed from V and 2 bases from J, the gap between germline ends came to 15 bases. Germline CDR1 SGDLS, CDR2 YYNGEE. CDR3 size: 16 residues. The CDR3 region has the DNA TGTGCCAGCAGCGTAGCCCCCTGGGACGGAACCTACGAGCAGTACTTC. Translating it yields CASSVAPWDGTYEQYF.

The chain recombines TRBV5-1 with TRBJ2-3; D unclear. The V gene lost 0 bases and the J gene lost 6 bases, with 5 bases spanning the gap. Germline V gives CDR1 SGHRS, CDR2 YFSETQ. The CDR3 covers 12 residues. The CDR3 protein is CASSLAPDTQYF. The DNA of the CDR3 is TGCGCCAGCAGCTTGGCCCCGGATACGCAGTATTTT.

The genes are TRBV7-9 and TRBJ2-2; maybe TRBD2 (6 bases). The germline V gene encodes CDR1 SEHNR and CDR2 FQNEAQ (reference sequence). The CDR3 extends over 15 amino acids. Trimming stripped 3 bases from V and 5 bases from J, with 13 bases between. CDR3 sequence reads: CASSFLGLRTGELFF. The CDR3 region has the DNA TGTGCCAGCAGCTTCCTTGGACTACGGACCGGGGAGCTGTTTTTT.

The chain joins TRBV4-1 to TRBJ2-3; D could derive from TRBD1 or TRBD2 (5 bases each). Between the trimmed V and J ends, which lost 5 bases and 2 bases, there was a span of 14 bases. The germline V gene has CDR1 MGHRA and CDR2 YSYEKL. The CDR3 is 15 amino acids. CDR3 in DNA: TGCGCCAGCAGCAGGACGGGGCAATTCACAGATACGCAGTATTTT. It encodes CASSRTGQFTDTQYF.

This clone was seen a single time. The chain employs TRBV7-2 and TRBJ2-7, with 8 bases fitting TRBD2. The trim removed 5 bases at V and 4 bases at J, leaving 7 bases unmatched. The CDR3 consists of 14 residues. Germline V gene sequence: CDR1 SGHTA, CDR2 FQGNSA. The CDR3 region is CASSVIAGSYEQYF. CDR3 sequence (DNA): TGTGCCAGCAGCGTCATAGCGGGGAGTTACGAGCAGTACTTC.

The chain has TRBV5-3 and TRBJ2-2; the D gene is possibly TRBD1 (5 bases). TRBV5-3 is marked as an open reading frame, function uncertain. This CDR3 contains 13 residues. V lost 5 bases and J lost 8, with 13 bases in between. This CDR3 reads CARRNTGKGELFF. In DNA form, the CDR3 reads TGTGCCAGAAGAAATACAGGAAAGGGGGAGCTGTTTTTT.

This clone was seen more than once but under ten times. The chain links TRBV10-1 to TRBJ2-3, with D unclear. The CDR3 runs 12 residues. The germline gives CDR1 WNHNN, CDR2 SYGVQD (reference sequence). Trimming took 8 bases from V and 5 from J, leaving 11 bases between them. The CDR3 DNA reads TGCGCCAGCGGGGTTGGAATAGATACGCAGTATTTT. Its translation is CASGVGIDTQYF.

The J gene is TRBJ1-6, the V gene TRBV9; D uncertain. Germline CDR1 is SGDLS and CDR2 is YYNGEE. The CDR3 sequence is 16 residues long. Trimming cost V 0 bases and J 0 bases, with 7 bases left between them. DNA for the CDR3: TGTGCCAGCAGCGTAGGGGCGGGCTCCTATAATTCACCCCTCCACTTT. Its protein is CASSVGAGSYNSPLHF.

The V call is TRBV19, the J call TRBJ2-3; 7 nucleotides agree with TRBD2. Germline-derived CDR1 and CDR2 are LNHDA and SQIVND (reference sequence). The CDR3 contains 16 residues. After removal of 9 bases from V and 0 bases from J, the junction contained 12 bases not matched to a gene. CDR3 residues: CASSNRGGSSTDTQYF. The CDR3 bases are TGTGCCAGCTCCAATAGGGGAGGGTCTAGCACAGATACGCAGTATTTT.

This chain links TRBV5-8 with TRBJ2-1; 9 nucleotides agree with TRBD1. CDR1 and CDR2 (germline): SGHTS, YDEGEE. The CDR3 has 13 amino acids. After removal of 4 bases from V and 13 bases from J, the junction contained 9 bases not matched to a gene. In DNA, the CDR3 is TGTGCCAGCAGCGGAACCGGGACAGGGAAACAGTTCTTC. Amino acid sequence: CASSGTGTGKQFF.

The chain carries TRBV18 and TRBJ2-7, with TRBD2 matching over 9 bases. The length of the CDR3 is 15 residues. Trimming took 6 bases from V and 3 from J; bases not matched to a gene: 9. CDR1 KGHSH and CDR2 LQKENI come from the germline V gene. CDR3 DNA sequence: TGTGCCAGCTCCCCTAATCCTAGCGGGATCTACGAGCAGTACTTC. Translation gives CASSPNPSGIYEQYF.

J is TRBJ2-3 and V is TRBV4-2, with D unclear. From germline, CDR1 is LGHNA and CDR2 YNFKEQ. The ends were cut back, 0 bases at V and 6 bases at J, with 10 bases in the middle. CDR3 length equals 14 residues. This CDR3 reads CASSQERLWDTQYF. CDR3 bases: TGTGCCAGCAGCCAAGAAAGACTCTGGGATACGCAGTATTTT.

In its sample, this clone was seen once. The V call is TRBV27, the J call TRBJ2-3; the D call may be TRBD1 or TRBD2 (5 bases each). The germline V gene has CDR1 MNHEY and CDR2 SMNVEV (reference sequence). CDR3 length equals 12 residues. V lost 6 bases and J lost 4, with 8 bases in between. Here the CDR3 reads CASRGESDTQYF. The CDR3 region has the DNA TGTGCCAGCAGGGGGGAATCAGATACGCAGTATTTT.

The J gene is TRBJ2-1, the V gene TRBV2; D is ambiguous. Germline CDR1 is SNHLY and CDR2 is FYNNEI. The CDR3 contains 12 residues. V dropped 6 bases and J dropped 4 bases, with 7 bases sitting between them. The CDR3 protein is CASSQGYNEQFF. CDR3 DNA: TGTGCCAGCAGCCAAGGGTACAATGAGCAGTTCTTC. Looking up the rest from reference TRBV2 and TRBJ2-1 gives the full variable domain: EPEVTQTPSHQVTQMGQEVILRCVPISNHLYFYWYRQILGQKVEFLVSFYNNEISEKSEIFDDQFSVERPDGSNFTLKIRSTKLEDSAMYFCASSQGYNEQFFGPGTRLTVL.

V gene TRBV11-2 combines with J gene TRBJ1-2; 7 positions match TRBD1. V was pared by 5 bases and J by 4 bases, with 7 bases of the junction left unmatched. Germline CDR1 SGHAT, CDR2 FQNNGV. The CDR3 covers 14 residues. CDR3 DNA sequence: TGTGCCAGCAGCCAAACCACAGGGGTCTATGGCTACACCTTC. It codes for CASSQTTGVYGYTF.

The rearrangement joins TRBV5-4 to TRBJ2-3, with D possibly matching TRBD2 (5 bases). Per germline, CDR1 SGHNT and CDR2 YYREEE (reference sequence). The CDR3 length is 16 residues. Deletions cut 4 bases from V and 0 bases from J, with 15 bases between. The chain's CDR3 is CASSRRAGRSTDTQYF. The DNA of the CDR3 is TGTGCCAGCAGCCGACGGGCGGGCCGGAGCACAGATACGCAGTATTTT.

The chain recombines TRBV19 with TRBJ1-1; 8 positions agree with TRBD1. Germline V gene lookup returns CDR1 LNHDA and CDR2 SQIVND (reference sequence). V shed 6 bases and J 4 bases; nucleotides not matched to a gene: 7. The CDR3 extends over 14 amino acids. CDR3 DNA sequence: TGTGCCAGTAGCCTTCGGACAGGGAGCACTGAAGCTTTCTTT. Protein product: CASSLRTGSTEAFF.

The genes are TRBV28 and TRBJ2-5; D possibly corresponds to TRBD1 (6 bases). Germline CDR1 and CDR2: MDHEN and SYDVKM. Between the trimmed V and J ends, which lost 3 bases and 5 bases, there was a span of 10 bases. The CDR3 has 13 residues. CDR3 nucleotide sequence: TGTGCCAGCAGTTTCAGGGGATGGGAGACCCAGTACTTC. Protein product: CASSFRGWETQYF.